The 15 T cell receptor beta chains listed next were all sequenced from one sample in a study of T cell clonality in common variable immunodeficiency. Clones were sequenced by immunoSEQ multiplex PCR, and TCRdb holds only the in-frame ones, with some missing. Captured here are 40,000 to 45,000 clones, none seen once; the top ten comprise less than 3.5%. The sample was peripheral blood mononuclear cells. The source is a person aged 18 to 70 in good health.

This clone was seen repeatedly, ten times or more. The read ends 3 residues shy of where the CDR3 ends; the end is completed using the germline J gene. The J gene is TRBJ2-1, the V gene TRBV6-4; 14 bases agree with TRBD2. Germline CDR1 MRHNA, CDR2 SNTAGT. The V segment lost 2 bases and the J segment 9 bases; nucleotides outside the gene matches: 6. CDR3 length: 16 amino acids. The CDR3 region is CASSDIGLAGGCEQFF. CDR3 DNA (partial): TGTGCCAGCAGTGACATAGGACTAGCGGGAGGTTGTGAG.

Many counts were recorded for this clone. Sequencing ends 3 residues short of the CDR3 end; the germline J gene provides the rest. This chain uses TRBV2 with TRBJ1-6, with 7 bases lining up with TRBD1. The CDR3 covers 14 residues. Trimming took 3 bases from V and 9 from J; bases not matched to a gene: 5. Germline lookup yields CDR1 SNHLY and CDR2 FYNNEI. This chain's CDR3 is CASSEQGGGSPLHF. Incomplete CDR3 DNA: TGTGCCAGCAGTGAGCAGGGGGGCGGTTCACCC. Full variable domain (outside the CDR3, taken from reference TRBV2 and TRBJ1-6): EPEVTQTPSHQVTQMGQEVILRCVPISNHLYFYWYRQILGQKVEFLVSFYNNEISEKSEIFDDQFSVERPDGSNFTLKIRSTKLEDSAMYFCASSEQGGGSPLHFGNGTRLTVT.

This clone was picked up many times. The observed sequence ends 3 residues before the CDR3 terminus, with the missing tail filled in from the germline J gene. This chain connects TRBV5-6 to TRBJ1-2, with unresolved D. V lost 2 bases and J lost 0, with 8 bases in between. CDR1 and CDR2 from the germline V gene are SGHDT and YYEEEE. This CDR3 is built from 14 residues. The DNA read from the CDR3 is TGTGCCAGCAGCTTCCTCCAGGCTAACTATGGC. It yields the protein CASSFLQANYG. The CDR3, in full, reads CASSFLQANYGYTF.

This clone was recorded a few times. The read finishes 3 residues shy of the CDR3 end, and the germline J gene is used to complete it. The rearrangement joins TRBV13 to TRBJ1-1; the match to TRBD1 covers 7 bases. After removal of 5 bases from V and 7 bases from J, the junction contained 4 bases not matched to a gene. Per germline, CDR1 PRHDT and CDR2 FYEKMQ (reference sequence). The CDR3 extends over 12 amino acids. The part of the CDR3 DNA that was read is TGTGCCAGCAGCACCTGGGACAGTGAA. Amino acid sequence: CASSTWDSE. Given in full, the CDR3 is CASSTWDSEAFF. Variable domain in full (rest from reference TRBV13 and TRBJ1-1): AAGVIQSPRHLIKEKRETATLKCYPIPRHDTVYWYQQGPGQDPQFLISFYEKMQSDKGSIPDRFSAQQFSDYHSELNMSSLELGDSALYFCASSTWDSEAFFGQGTRLTVV.

On this clone: The read gets to within 3 residues of the CDR3 end, and the germline J gene fills in the rest. The chain is built from TRBV11-3 and TRBJ2-1, with D maybe TRBD2 (5 bases). The V gene lost 9 bases and the J gene lost 7 bases, with 13 bases spanning the gap. Germline lookup yields CDR1 SGHNT and CDR2 YENEEA. The CDR3 sequence is 12 residues long. The CDR3 spells CASRGEDNEQFF. CDR3 bases read: TGTGCCAGTCGGGGTGAAGATAATGAG.

This clone showed up many times. The read ends 3 residues shy of where the CDR3 ends; the end is completed using the germline J gene. The V and J genes are TRBV7-3 and TRBJ2-7; TRBD2 agrees at 15 bases. V was pared by 2 bases and J by 5 bases, with 4 bases of the junction left unmatched. CDR1 and CDR2 from the germline V gene are SGHTA and FQGTGA. The CDR3 sequence is 16 residues long. The part of the CDR3 DNA that was read is TGTGCCAGCAGCTTATCAGGGACTAGCGGGGGGCACGAG. It translates to CASSLSGTSGGHE. The whole CDR3 region reads CASSLSGTSGGHEQYF. Based on the CDR3 plus reference TRBV7-3 and TRBJ2-7, the full variable domain is GAGVSQTPSNKVTEKGKYVELRCDPISGHTALYWYRQSLGQGPEFLIYFQGTGAADDSGLPNDRFFAVRPEGSVSTLKIQRTERGDSAVYLCASSLSGTSGGHEQYFGPGTRLTVT.

This clone appeared many times. The CDR3 is CASSLGTAGPTLNTEAFF. Incomplete CDR3 DNA: TGTGCCAGCAGTTTAGGTACTGCAGGGCCGACCCTGAACACTGAA. This chain joins TRBV12-3 or TRBV12-4 and TRBJ1-1, with a weak D call TRBD1 (5 bases). The DNA ends 3 residues before the CDR3 does, and the rest of the CDR3 is filled in from the germline J gene. The CDR3 is made up of 18 amino acids. V lost 1 base and J lost 0, with 18 bases in between.

This clone was counted many times. The read ends 3 residues before the CDR3 terminus; that terminus is restored from the germline J gene. The chain uses TRBV5-8 and TRBJ1-3; D is uncertain. V was shortened by 4 bases and J by 0 bases, with 11 bases between the two germline ends. Germline lookup yields CDR1 SGHTS and CDR2 YDEGEE. This CDR3 has 15 residues. CDR3 bases read: TGTGCCAGCAGCCCCCAGTGGTCCTCTGGAAACACC. This gives the protein CASSPQWSSGNT. The complete CDR3 protein is CASSPQWSSGNTIYF. Full variable domain (missing parts from reference TRBV5-8 and TRBJ1-3): EAGVTQSPTHLIKTRGQQATLRCSPISGHTSVYWYQQALGLGLQFLLWYDEGEERNRGNFPPRFSGRQFPNYSSELNVNALELEDSALYLCASSPQWSSGNTIYFGEGSWLTVV.

This clone showed up many times. Sequencing ends 3 residues short of the CDR3 end; the germline J gene provides the rest. The chain links TRBV18 to TRBJ2-7; the D gene is possibly TRBD1 (5 bases). The germline gives CDR1 KGHSH, CDR2 LQKENI. The CDR3 is made up of 15 amino acids. The V and J ends lost 0 bases and 6 bases respectively, with 15 bases between them. The chain's CDR3 is CASSPPTLQGGEQYF. Partial CDR3 DNA: TGTGCCAGCTCACCACCGACTCTCCAGGGCGGCGAG.

This clone appeared many times. The read falls 3 residues short of the CDR3 end, and the missing part is taken from the germline J gene. The chain uses TRBV15 and TRBJ2-7; TRBD2 might be the D (6 bases). There are 15 residues in the CDR3. V was shortened by 0 bases and J by 2 bases, with 11 bases between the two germline ends. Germline-derived CDR1 and CDR2 are LNHNV and YYDKDF (reference sequence). The sequenced part of the CDR3 DNA is TGTGCCACCAGCAGAGATTTCGGGGGAACCTACGAG. Translation gives CATSRDFGGTYE. The full CDR3 protein is CATSRDFGGTYEQYF.

This clone was counted a few times. The CDR3 is cut off 3 residues early in the read; its end comes from the germline J gene. This chain joins TRBV2 and TRBJ2-3; the match to TRBD2 covers 9 bases. This CDR3 is 17 amino acids long. The trim removed 7 bases at V and 3 bases at J, leaving 14 bases unmatched. CDR1 and CDR2 (germline): SNHLY, FYNNEI. The CDR3 sequence: CASTSRGASGDTDTQYF. The CDR3 DNA, read in part, is TGTGCCAGCACCTCGAGGGGGGCTAGCGGGGATACAGATACG.

Concerning this clone: The read falls 3 residues short of the CDR3 end, and the missing part is taken from the germline J gene. V and J are TRBV18 and TRBJ1-2; the D gene is possibly TRBD1 (5 bases). The length of the CDR3 is 16 residues. Germline lookup yields CDR1 KGHSH and CDR2 LQKENI. The sequenced CDR3 bases are TGTGCCAGCTCACCACAACCGGGACTACTGAACAATGAC. It yields the protein CASSPQPGLLNND. The whole CDR3 region reads CASSPQPGLLNNDYTF.

This clone has at least ten counts. The missing CDR3 end, 3 residues past where the read stops, is filled in from the germline J gene. This chain uses TRBV20-1 with TRBJ1-2, with 9 bases fitting TRBD1. Germline assignment: CDR1 DFQATT and CDR2 SNEGSKA (reference sequence). This CDR3 has 18 amino acids. V lost 2 bases, J lost 1 base, and 14 bases stayed unmatched. The CDR3 spells CSARHTRNRDRDNYGYTF. The sequenced part of the CDR3 DNA is TGCAGTGCTAGACATACACGAAACCGGGACAGGGATAACTATGGC.

There are a few counts of this clone. The observed sequence ends 3 residues before the CDR3 terminus, with the missing tail filled in from the germline J gene. Other DNA sequences from this sample encode an identical CDR3 as well. This chain links TRBV6-1 with TRBJ2-4; 8 bases fit TRBD1. The CDR3 covers 14 residues. Germline CDR1 is MNHNS and CDR2 is SASEGT. CDR3: CASSEGTGLYGQYF. CDR3 DNA (partial): TGTGCCAGCAGTGAAGGGACAGGGCTCTATGGT.

This clone was observed at least ten times. The CDR3 end lies 3 residues beyond the end of the read and is filled in from the germline J gene. The J gene is TRBJ2-1, the V gene TRBV20-1; 10 bases agree with TRBD2. Losses at the gene ends were 3 bases for V and 8 bases for J; bases not matched to a gene: 13. This CDR3 is 16 amino acids long. Germline CDR1 is DFQATT and CDR2 is SNEGSKA (reference sequence). CDR3 bases read: TGCAGTGCTAGGAGTCTCCTAGCGGGGGAGGTCGATGAG. Its translation: CSARSLLAGEVDE. The whole CDR3 reads CSARSLLAGEVDEQFF.